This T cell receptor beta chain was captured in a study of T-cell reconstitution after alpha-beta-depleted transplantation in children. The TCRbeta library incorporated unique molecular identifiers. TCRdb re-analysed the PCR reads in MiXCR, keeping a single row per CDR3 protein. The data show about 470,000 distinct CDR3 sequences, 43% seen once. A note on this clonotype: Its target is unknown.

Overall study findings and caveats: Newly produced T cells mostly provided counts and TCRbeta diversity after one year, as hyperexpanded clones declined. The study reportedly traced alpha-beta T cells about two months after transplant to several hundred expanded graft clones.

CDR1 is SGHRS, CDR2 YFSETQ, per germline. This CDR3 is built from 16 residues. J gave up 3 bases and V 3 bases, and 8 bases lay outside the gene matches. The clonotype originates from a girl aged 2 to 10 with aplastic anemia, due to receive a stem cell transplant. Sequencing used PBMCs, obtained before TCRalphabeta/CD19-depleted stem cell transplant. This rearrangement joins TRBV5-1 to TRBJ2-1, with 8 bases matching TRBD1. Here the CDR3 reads CASSSKQGGNYNEQFF. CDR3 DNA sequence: TGCGCCAGCAGCTCCAAACAGGGGGGCAACTACAATGAGCAGTTCTTC.